The 24 T cell receptor beta chains in this list originate from one sample, sequenced in a study of blood T cell repertoires in COVID-19. Generated by immunoSEQ multiplex PCR, the TCRdb table keeps only in-frame clones and is missing some. The table lists fewer than 400,000 clones, approximately 88% of them singletons. The sample was PBMCs or T cells enriched from blood (not recorded which). These receptors were obtained from a man aged 60 to 69 who had recovered from COVID-19.

The V gene is TRBV24-1, the J gene TRBJ1-2; perhaps TRBD1 as D (6 bases). This CDR3 spans 15 amino acids. From germline, CDR1 is KGHDR and CDR2 SFDVKD. V dropped 6 bases and J dropped 5 bases, with 18 bases sitting between them. DNA for the CDR3: TGTGCCACCAGTTCCGAGGGAACAGGGCTATATGGCTACACCTTC. The encoded protein is CATSSEGTGLYGYTF.

This chain joins TRBV6-2 or TRBV6-3 and TRBJ2-2; 11 bases map to TRBD2. V was clipped by 5 bases and J by 4 bases; unmatched bases: 3. The germline V gene has CDR1 MNHEY and CDR2 SVGEGT. This CDR3 region has 15 residues. The CDR3 DNA is TGTGCCAGCAGTCCAACTAGCGGGGGCACCGGGGAGCTGTTTTTT. Translated: CASSPTSGGTGELFF.

The rearrangement joins TRBV3-1 (or the pseudogene TRBV3-2) to TRBJ1-4; tentative D call: TRBD1 (5 bases). CDR1 LGHDT and CDR2 YNNKEL come from the germline V gene (reference sequence). The germline V and J ends were trimmed by 0 bases and 4 bases, with 12 bases remaining between them. The CDR3 is 16 residues long. The CDR3 protein is CASSQERPGGNEKLFF. The CDR3 region has the DNA TGTGCCAGCAGCCAAGAGCGCCCGGGGGGTAATGAAAAACTGTTTTTT.

The chain carries TRBV19 and TRBJ2-5; 7 bases match TRBD2. J gave up 4 bases and V 0 bases, and 8 bases lay outside the gene matches. This CDR3 comprises 16 residues. Germline assignment: CDR1 LNHDA and CDR2 SQIVND (reference sequence). In nucleotides, the CDR3 is TGTGCCAGTAGTATAGATCTGGCGGGAGCAGGAGAGACCCAGTACTTC. Amino acids: CASSIDLAGAGETQYF.

The CDR3 nucleotides are TGTGCCAGCAGTTTCCCCATCTATGGCTACACCTTC. Translating it yields CASSFPIYGYTF. The J gene is TRBJ1-2, the V gene TRBV28; D gene unclear. CDR1 and CDR2 (germline): MDHEN, SYDVKM. V lost 3 bases and J 4 bases, leaving 6 bases between the germline ends. CDR3 length equals 12 residues.

The chain recombines TRBV7-2 with TRBJ2-7, with 9 nucleotides matching TRBD2. V gave up 5 bases and J gave up 3 bases; unmatched junction bases: 5. Germline V gene data show CDR1 as SGHTA and CDR2 as FQGNSA. The CDR3 contains 14 residues. The CDR3 is CASSMGTSIYEQYF. The CDR3 DNA reads as TGTGCCAGCAGCATGGGGACTAGCATCTACGAGCAGTACTTC.

The gene calls are TRBV7-9 and TRBJ2-5; perhaps TRBD2 as D (5 bases). The CDR3 runs 14 residues. The ends were cut back, 0 bases at V and 5 bases at J, with 10 bases in the middle. The germline CDR1 and CDR2 sequences are SEHNR and FQNEAQ (reference sequence). The CDR3 region is CASSLAKGAETQYF. CDR3 bases: TGTGCCAGCAGCTTAGCAAAGGGAGCGGAGACCCAGTACTTC. Full variable domain (outside the CDR3, taken from reference TRBV7-9 and TRBJ2-5): DTGVSQNPRHKITKRGQNVTFRCDPISEHNRLYWYRQTLGQGPEFLTYFQNEAQLEKSRLLSDRFSAERPKGSFSTLEIQRTEQGDSAMYLCASSLAKGAETQYFGPGTRLLVL.

This sequence joins TRBV7-3 and TRBJ2-5; maybe TRBD1 (6 bases). Germline CDR1 is SGHTA and CDR2 is FQGTGA. Trimming cost V 5 bases and J 2 bases, with 21 bases left between them. The CDR3 consists of 17 residues. In DNA, the CDR3 is TGTGCCAGCAGCCGTATAGGATTGGGGGCAGTACAAGAGACCCAGTACTTC. It specifies CASSRIGLGAVQETQYF.

The V gene is TRBV29-1, the J gene TRBJ2-1, with TRBD2 as a possible D gene (6 bases). The CDR3 length is 15 residues. CDR1 SQVTM and CDR2 ANQGSEA come from the germline V gene. Trimming took 7 bases from V and 12 from J, leaving 28 bases between them. CDR3: CSAARSGTAHLGQFF. The CDR3 DNA sequence: TGCAGCGCAGCCCGGTCCGGGACTGCCCATCTTGGGCAGTTCTTC.

This chain joins TRBV29-1 and TRBJ2-5, with D perhaps TRBD2 (5 bases). Germline CDR1 reads SQVTM; CDR2 reads ANQGSEA. Between the trimmed V and J ends, which lost 3 bases and 5 bases, there was a span of 19 bases. This CDR3 comprises 15 residues. The CDR3 DNA sequence: TGCAGCGTTGATATAGGCCCCGGCTCGGGGGAGACCCAGTACTTC. This sequence encodes CSVDIGPGSGETQYF. The whole variable domain, filled in from reference TRBV29-1 and TRBJ2-5, reads SAVISQKPSRDICQRGTSLTIQCQVDSQVTMMFWYRQQPGQSLTLIATANQGSEATYESGFVIDKFPISRPNLTFSTLTVSNMSPEDSSIYLCSVDIGPGSGETQYFGPGTRLLVL.

The chain joins TRBV7-2 to TRBJ1-2, with D hard to call. Between the trimmed V and J ends, which lost 0 bases and 5 bases, there was a span of 10 bases. The CDR3 contains 14 residues. The germline gives CDR1 SGHTA, CDR2 FQGNSA. The CDR3 region is CASSLAGSQYGYTF. The DNA for the CDR3 is TGTGCCAGCAGCTTAGCGGGCAGCCAGTATGGCTACACCTTC.

This clone has only a few counts. The genes are TRBV29-1 and TRBJ2-7, with TRBD1 matching 8 bases. This CDR3 is 12 amino acids long. V shed 7 bases, J shed 7 bases, and the junction held 9 bases outside the gene matches. Germline lookup yields CDR1 SQVTM and CDR2 ANQGSEA. In DNA form, the CDR3 reads TGCAGCGCCGGAGGACAGGGTAAGGAGCAGTACTTC. Translated: CSAGGQGKEQYF.

This sequence joins TRBV28 and TRBJ1-4, with a tentative D call TRBD1 (6 bases). V shed 6 bases and J shed 5 bases, with 16 bases lying between them. The CDR3 is 15 amino acids. Germline V gives CDR1 MDHEN, CDR2 SYDVKM. CDR3 sequence (DNA): TGTGCCAGCAGCCGATCAGGGGATACAAATGAAAAACTGTTTTTT. It specifies CASSRSGDTNEKLFF.

The chain joins TRBV10-3 to TRBJ2-1; 10 nucleotides align to TRBD2. This CDR3 is 13 amino acids long. V lost 6 bases, J lost 4 bases, and 0 bases stayed unmatched. Per the germline V gene, CDR1 is ENHRY and CDR2 is SYGVKD. The CDR3 sequence: CAIRGLAYNEQFF. DNA of the CDR3: TGTGCCATCAGGGGACTAGCGTACAATGAGCAGTTCTTC.

The V and J genes are TRBV28 and TRBJ2-1, with a tentative D call TRBD2 (6 bases). Germline V gene lookup returns CDR1 MDHEN and CDR2 SYDVKM. This CDR3 has 15 amino acids. Trimming stripped 7 bases from V and 1 base from J, with 14 bases between. The CDR3 DNA reads TGTGCCAGCACCTTTGGGGGGAGGTCCTACAATGAGCAGTTCTTC. Translating it yields CASTFGGRSYNEQFF.

V is TRBV6-2 or TRBV6-3 and J is TRBJ1-3; no firm D call. The germline V gene encodes CDR1 MNHEY and CDR2 SVGEGT. V shed 5 bases and J shed 0 bases, with 11 bases lying between them. CDR3 length: 15 residues. The CDR3 sequence: CASSPAVSSGNTIYF. CDR3 nucleotide sequence: TGTGCCAGCAGTCCAGCGGTCTCCTCTGGAAACACCATATATTTT.

This clone was observed a single time. The V and J genes are TRBV5-1 and TRBJ2-2; the D is unclear. Germline lookup yields CDR1 SGHRS and CDR2 YFSETQ. The CDR3 sequence is 14 residues long. V was trimmed by 2 bases and J by 3 bases, leaving 8 bases between them. The DNA for the CDR3 is TGCGCCAGCAGCTTACGCACGGACACCGGGGAGCTGTTTTTT. Protein: CASSLRTDTGELFF.

The gene calls are TRBV7-2 and TRBJ2-1, with TRBD2 matching 9 bases. This CDR3 is 16 amino acids long. Losses at the gene ends were 1 base for V and 10 bases for J; bases not matched to a gene: 11. Germline loops: CDR1 SGHTA, CDR2 FQGNSA. DNA for the CDR3: TGTGCCAGCAGCTTAGTTCTCGGGGCGGGAGGGCAGGAGCAGTTCTTC. Its translation: CASSLVLGAGGQEQFF. The full variable domain, its missing parts supplied by reference TRBV7-2 and TRBJ2-1, is GAGVSQSPSNKVTEKGKDVELRCDPISGHTALYWYRQSLGQGLEFLIYFQGNSAPDKSGLPSDRFSAERTGGSVSTLTIQRTQQEDSAVYLCASSLVLGAGGQEQFFGPGTRLTVL.

This chain connects TRBV5-8 to TRBJ2-7; a possible D gene is TRBD2 (6 bases). Trimming removed 4 bases from V and 0 bases from J, with 17 bases in between. The CDR3 runs 16 residues. Germline V CDR1 and CDR2: SGHTS, YDEGEE. CDR3 sequence reads: CASSVGTQVSSYEQYF. In DNA, the CDR3 is TGTGCCAGCAGCGTCGGGACTCAAGTAAGCTCCTACGAGCAGTACTTC. The full variable domain, completed using reference TRBV5-8 and TRBJ2-7, is EAGVTQSPTHLIKTRGQQATLRCSPISGHTSVYWYQQALGLGLQFLLWYDEGEERNRGNFPPRFSGRQFPNYSSELNVNALELEDSALYLCASSVGTQVSSYEQYFGPGTRLTVT.

The rearrangement joins TRBV19 to TRBJ1-2; D is undetermined. The CDR3 contains 15 residues. Trimming removed 4 bases at V and 0 bases at J, with 12 bases between. Germline lookup yields CDR1 LNHDA and CDR2 SQIVND (reference sequence). CDR3 DNA: TGTGCCAGTAGTACATCCGGGGTTTCTAACTATGGCTACACCTTC. This codes for CASSTSGVSNYGYTF.

J is TRBJ2-7 and V is TRBV18; D is ambiguous. CDR3 length: 14 residues. From germline, CDR1 is KGHSH and CDR2 LQKENI. The ends were cut back, 3 bases at V and 2 bases at J, with 11 bases in the middle. This CDR3 reads CASSPGAQTYEQYF. CDR3 sequence (DNA): TGTGCCAGCTCACCTGGTGCACAGACCTACGAGCAGTACTTC.

This clone was detected only once. This chain uses TRBV28 with TRBJ2-2, with TRBD2 matching over 7 bases. V shed 5 bases, J shed 6 bases, and the junction held 6 bases outside the gene matches. Per the germline V gene, CDR1 is MDHEN and CDR2 is SYDVKM. The CDR3 has 14 amino acids. This CDR3 is CASSPLGGSGELFF. CDR3 sequence (DNA): TGTGCCAGCAGTCCCCTCGGGGGGTCCGGGGAGCTGTTTTTT. Together with reference TRBV28 and TRBJ2-2, the CDR3 gives the full variable domain: DVKVTQSSRYLVKRTGEKVFLECVQDMDHENMFWYRQDPGLGLRLIYFSYDVKMKEKGDIPEGYSVSREKKERFSLILESASTNQTSMYLCASSPLGGSGELFFGEGSRLTVL.

The chain employs TRBV5-6 and TRBJ2-5, with 7 bases aligning to TRBD2. This CDR3 comprises 15 residues. The V and J ends lost 2 bases and 3 bases, in that order; junction bases with no gene match: 7. Germline V lookup: CDR1 SGHDT, CDR2 YYEEEE. In DNA, the CDR3 is TGTGCCAGCAGCTTTCGCGGGAGCCCCAAAGAGACCCAGTACTTC. This gives the protein CASSFRGSPKETQYF.

In its sample, this clone was seen once. Within the sample, other DNA sequences also encode this same CDR3. The chain has TRBV5-1 and TRBJ2-1; TRBD2 aligns across 11 bases. Per the germline V gene, CDR1 is SGHRS and CDR2 is YFSETQ. This CDR3 region has 16 residues. Trimming at V came to 1 base and at J to 0 bases, leaving 0 bases not matched to a gene. The CDR3 DNA follows: TGCGCCAGCAGCTTGACTAGCGGGAGCTCCTACAATGAGCAGTTCTTC. Translated, it gives CASSLTSGSSYNEQFF.